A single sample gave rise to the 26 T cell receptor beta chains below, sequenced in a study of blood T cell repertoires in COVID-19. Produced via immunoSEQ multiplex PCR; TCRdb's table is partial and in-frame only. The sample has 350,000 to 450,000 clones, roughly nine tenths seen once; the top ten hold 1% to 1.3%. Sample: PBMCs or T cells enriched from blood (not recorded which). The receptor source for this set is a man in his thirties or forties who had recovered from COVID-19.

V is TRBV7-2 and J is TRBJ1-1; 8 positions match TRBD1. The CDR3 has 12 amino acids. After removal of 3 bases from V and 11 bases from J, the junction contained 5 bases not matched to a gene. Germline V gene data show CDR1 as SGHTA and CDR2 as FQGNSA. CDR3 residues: CASSFRGHRAFF. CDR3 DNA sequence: TGTGCCAGCAGCTTCAGGGGGCATAGGGCTTTCTTT.

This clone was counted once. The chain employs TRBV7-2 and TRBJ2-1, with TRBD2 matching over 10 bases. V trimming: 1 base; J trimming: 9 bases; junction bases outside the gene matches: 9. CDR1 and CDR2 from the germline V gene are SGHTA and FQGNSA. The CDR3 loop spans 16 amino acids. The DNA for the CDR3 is TGTGCCAGCAGCTTAGTAGCCCTAGCGGGAGCCGGTGAGCAGTTCTTC. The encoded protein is CASSLVALAGAGEQFF. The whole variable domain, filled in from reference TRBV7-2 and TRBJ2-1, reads GAGVSQSPSNKVTEKGKDVELRCDPISGHTALYWYRQSLGQGLEFLIYFQGNSAPDKSGLPSDRFSAERTGGSVSTLTIQRTQQEDSAVYLCASSLVALAGAGEQFFGPGTRLTVL.

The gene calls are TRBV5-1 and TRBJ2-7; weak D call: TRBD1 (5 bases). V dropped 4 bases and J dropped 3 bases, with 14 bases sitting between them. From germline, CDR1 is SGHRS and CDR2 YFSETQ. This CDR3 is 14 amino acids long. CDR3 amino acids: CASSPDTDHYEQYF. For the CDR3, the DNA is TGCGCCAGCAGCCCGGACACGGACCACTACGAGCAGTACTTC.

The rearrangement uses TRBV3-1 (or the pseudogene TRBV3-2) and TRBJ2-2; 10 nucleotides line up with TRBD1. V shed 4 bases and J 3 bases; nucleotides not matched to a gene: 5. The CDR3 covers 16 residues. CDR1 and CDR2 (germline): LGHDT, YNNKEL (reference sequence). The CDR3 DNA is TGTGCCAGCAGCCTTTACGGGACAGGGGACACCGGGGAGCTGTTTTTT. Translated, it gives CASSLYGTGDTGELFF.

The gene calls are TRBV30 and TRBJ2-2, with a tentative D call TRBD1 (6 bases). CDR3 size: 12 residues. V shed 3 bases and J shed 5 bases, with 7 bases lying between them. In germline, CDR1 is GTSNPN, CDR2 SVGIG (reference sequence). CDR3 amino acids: CAWSTGTGELFF. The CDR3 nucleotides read TGTGCCTGGAGCACAGGGACCGGGGAGCTGTTTTTT.

In DNA, the CDR3 is TGTGCCAGTAGTACTACCAGCGGAGGGACCGCCTGGGCCTACGAGCAGTACTTC. This gives the protein CASSTTSGGTAWAYEQYF. The chain is built from TRBV19 and TRBJ2-7; D possibly corresponds to TRBD2 (6 bases). Germline loops: CDR1 LNHDA, CDR2 SQIVND (reference sequence). The CDR3 extends over 18 amino acids. Deletions cut 4 bases from V and 2 bases from J, with 24 bases between.

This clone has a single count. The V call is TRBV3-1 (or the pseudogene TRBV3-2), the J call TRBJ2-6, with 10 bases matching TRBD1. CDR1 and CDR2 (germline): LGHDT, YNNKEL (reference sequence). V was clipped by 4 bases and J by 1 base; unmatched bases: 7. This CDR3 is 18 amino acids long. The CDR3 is CASSPATGGASGANVLTF. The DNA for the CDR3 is TGTGCCAGCAGCCCGGCGACAGGGGGCGCTTCTGGGGCCAACGTCCTGACTTTC.

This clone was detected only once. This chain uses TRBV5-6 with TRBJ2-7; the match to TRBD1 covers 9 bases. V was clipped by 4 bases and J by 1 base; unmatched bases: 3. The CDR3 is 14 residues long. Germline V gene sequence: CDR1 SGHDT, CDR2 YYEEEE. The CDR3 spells CASSPGQGSYEQYF. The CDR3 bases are TGTGCCAGCAGCCCGGGACAGGGTTCCTACGAGCAGTACTTC.

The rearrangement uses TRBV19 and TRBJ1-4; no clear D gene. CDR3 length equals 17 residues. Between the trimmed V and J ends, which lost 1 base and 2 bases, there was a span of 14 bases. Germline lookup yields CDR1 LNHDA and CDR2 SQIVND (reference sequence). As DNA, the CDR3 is TGTGCCAGTAGTATAGGTAGGATGAGGCGGACTAATGAAAAACTGTTTTTT. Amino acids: CASSIGRMRRTNEKLFF.

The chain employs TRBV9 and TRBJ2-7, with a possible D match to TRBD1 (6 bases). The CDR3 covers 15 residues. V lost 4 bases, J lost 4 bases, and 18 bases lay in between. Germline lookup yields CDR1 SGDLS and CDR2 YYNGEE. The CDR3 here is CASSPNEAQGYEQYF. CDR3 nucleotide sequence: TGTGCCAGCAGCCCCAATGAGGCCCAGGGGTACGAGCAGTACTTC.

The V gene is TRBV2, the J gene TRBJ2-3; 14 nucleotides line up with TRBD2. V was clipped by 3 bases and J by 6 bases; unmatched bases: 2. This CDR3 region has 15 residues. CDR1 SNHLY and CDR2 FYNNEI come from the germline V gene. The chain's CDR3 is CASSEGLAGVDTQYF. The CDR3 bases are TGTGCCAGCAGTGAGGGACTAGCGGGAGTGGATACGCAGTATTTT.

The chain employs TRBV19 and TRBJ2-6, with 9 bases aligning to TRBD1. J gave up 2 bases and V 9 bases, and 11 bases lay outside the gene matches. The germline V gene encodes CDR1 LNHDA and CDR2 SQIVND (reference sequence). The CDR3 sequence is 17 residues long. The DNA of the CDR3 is TGTGCCAGCCGCCCGGGACAGGGCTTCCCTGGGGCCAACGTCCTGACTTTC. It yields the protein CASRPGQGFPGANVLTF. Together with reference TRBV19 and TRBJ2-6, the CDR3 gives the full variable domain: DGGITQSPKYLFRKEGQNVTLSCEQNLNHDAMYWYRQDPGQGLRLIYYSQIVNDFQKGDIAEGYSVSREKKESFPLTVTSAQKNPTAFYLCASRPGQGFPGANVLTFGAGSRLTVL.

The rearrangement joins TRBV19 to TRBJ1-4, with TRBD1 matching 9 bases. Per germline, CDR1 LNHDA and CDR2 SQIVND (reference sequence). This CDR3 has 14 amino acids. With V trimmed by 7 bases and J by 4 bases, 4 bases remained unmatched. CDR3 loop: CASTPTGGNEKLFF. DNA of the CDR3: TGTGCCAGTACCCCGACAGGGGGTAATGAAAAACTGTTTTTT. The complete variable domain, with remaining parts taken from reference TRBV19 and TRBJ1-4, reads DGGITQSPKYLFRKEGQNVTLSCEQNLNHDAMYWYRQDPGQGLRLIYYSQIVNDFQKGDIAEGYSVSREKKESFPLTVTSAQKNPTAFYLCASTPTGGNEKLFFGSGTQLSVL.

The CDR3, as DNA: TGTGCCAGCAGCCAAGTGGGAGGGATCGCCGGGGAGCTGTTTTTT. Residues: CASSQVGGIAGELFF. This rearrangement joins TRBV3-1 (or the pseudogene TRBV3-2) to TRBJ2-2; 7 positions match TRBD2. The CDR3 runs to 15 residues. V lost 1 base and J lost 6; bases outside the gene matches: 5. The germline CDR1 and CDR2 sequences are LGHDT and YNNKEL (reference sequence).

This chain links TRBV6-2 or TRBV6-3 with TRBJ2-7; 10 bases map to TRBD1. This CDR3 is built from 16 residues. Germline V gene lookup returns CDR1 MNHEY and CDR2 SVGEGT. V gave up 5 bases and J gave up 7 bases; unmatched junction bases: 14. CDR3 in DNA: TGTGCCAGCAGTATTCCCGGGACAGGGGCTTATGGTGAGCAGTACTTC. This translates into CASSIPGTGAYGEQYF.

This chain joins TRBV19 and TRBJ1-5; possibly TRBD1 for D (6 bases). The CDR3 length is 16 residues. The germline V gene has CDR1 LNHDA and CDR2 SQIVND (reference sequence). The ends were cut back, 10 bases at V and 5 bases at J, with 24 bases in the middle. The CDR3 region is CATKSSQGAKDQPQHF. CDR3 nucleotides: TGTGCCACAAAAAGCTCACAGGGCGCGAAAGATCAGCCCCAGCATTTT.

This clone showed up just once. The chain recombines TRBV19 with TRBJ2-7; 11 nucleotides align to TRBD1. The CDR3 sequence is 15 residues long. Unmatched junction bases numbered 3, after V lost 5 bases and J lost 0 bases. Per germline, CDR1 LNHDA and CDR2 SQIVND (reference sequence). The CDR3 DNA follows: TGTGCCAGTAGTGATGGGACAGGGGGCTCCTACGAGCAGTACTTC. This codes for CASSDGTGGSYEQYF.

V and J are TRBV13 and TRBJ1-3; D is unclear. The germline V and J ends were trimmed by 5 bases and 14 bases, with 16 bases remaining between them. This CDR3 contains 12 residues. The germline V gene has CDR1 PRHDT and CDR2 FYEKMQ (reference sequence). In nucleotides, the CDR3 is TGTGCCAGCAGCCCGGCGACGGAGAGCCTATATTTT. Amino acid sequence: CASSPATESLYF. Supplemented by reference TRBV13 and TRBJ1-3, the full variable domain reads AAGVIQSPRHLIKEKRETATLKCYPIPRHDTVYWYQQGPGQDPQFLISFYEKMQSDKGSIPDRFSAQQFSDYHSELNMSSLELGDSALYFCASSPATESLYFGEGSWLTVV.

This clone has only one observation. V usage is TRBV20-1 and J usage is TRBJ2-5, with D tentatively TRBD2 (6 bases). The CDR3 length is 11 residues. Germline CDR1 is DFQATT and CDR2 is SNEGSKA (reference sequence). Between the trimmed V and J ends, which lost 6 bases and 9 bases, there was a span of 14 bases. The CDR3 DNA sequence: TGCAGTGCCATAGGAGGGACTGCCCAGTACTTC. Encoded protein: CSAIGGTAQYF.

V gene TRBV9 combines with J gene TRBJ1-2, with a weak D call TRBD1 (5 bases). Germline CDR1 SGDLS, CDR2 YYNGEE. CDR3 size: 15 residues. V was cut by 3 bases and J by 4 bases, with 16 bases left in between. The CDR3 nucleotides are TGTGCCAGCAGCGCTGGGGGACTTTCGGTCTATGGCTACACCTTC. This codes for CASSAGGLSVYGYTF.

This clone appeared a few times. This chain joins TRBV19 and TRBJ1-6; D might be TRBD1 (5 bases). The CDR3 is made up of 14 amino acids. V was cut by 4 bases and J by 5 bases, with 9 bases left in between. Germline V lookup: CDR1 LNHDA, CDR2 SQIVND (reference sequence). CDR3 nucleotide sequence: TGTGCCAGTAGTAGGGGGGGAGATAATTCACCCCTCCACTTT. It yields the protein CASSRGGDNSPLHF.

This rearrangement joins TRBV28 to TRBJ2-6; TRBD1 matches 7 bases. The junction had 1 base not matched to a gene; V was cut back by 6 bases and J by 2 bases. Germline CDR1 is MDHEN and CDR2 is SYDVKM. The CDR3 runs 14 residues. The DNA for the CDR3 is TGTGCCAGCAGGACAGGGCCTGGGGCCAACGTCCTGACTTTC. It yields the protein CASRTGPGANVLTF.

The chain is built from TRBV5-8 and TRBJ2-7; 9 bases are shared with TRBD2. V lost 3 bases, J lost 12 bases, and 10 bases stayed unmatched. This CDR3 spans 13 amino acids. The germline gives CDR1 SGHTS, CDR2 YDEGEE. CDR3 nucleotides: TGTGCCAGCAGCTCCCGACCGCTAGCGGGACTGTACTTC. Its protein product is CASSSRPLAGLYF.

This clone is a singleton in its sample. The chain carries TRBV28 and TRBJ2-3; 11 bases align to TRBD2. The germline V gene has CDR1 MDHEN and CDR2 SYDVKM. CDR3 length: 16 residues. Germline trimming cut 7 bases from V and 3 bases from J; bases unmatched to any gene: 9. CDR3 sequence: CASNGLAGGITDTQYF. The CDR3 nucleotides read TGTGCCAGCAACGGTCTAGCGGGAGGAATAACAGATACGCAGTATTTT.

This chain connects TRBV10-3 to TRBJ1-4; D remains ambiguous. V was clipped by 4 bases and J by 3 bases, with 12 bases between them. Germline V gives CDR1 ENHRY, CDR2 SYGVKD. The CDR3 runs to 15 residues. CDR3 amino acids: CAISVGTEANEKLFF. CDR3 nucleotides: TGTGCCATCAGTGTAGGTACGGAGGCTAATGAAAAACTGTTTTTT.

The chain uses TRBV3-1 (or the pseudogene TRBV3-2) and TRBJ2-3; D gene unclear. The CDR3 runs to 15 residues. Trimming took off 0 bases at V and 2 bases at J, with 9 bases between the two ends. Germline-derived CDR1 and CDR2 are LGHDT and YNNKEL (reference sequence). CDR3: CASSQDWRSTDTQYF. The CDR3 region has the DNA TGTGCCAGCAGCCAAGATTGGCGGTCCACAGATACGCAGTATTTT.